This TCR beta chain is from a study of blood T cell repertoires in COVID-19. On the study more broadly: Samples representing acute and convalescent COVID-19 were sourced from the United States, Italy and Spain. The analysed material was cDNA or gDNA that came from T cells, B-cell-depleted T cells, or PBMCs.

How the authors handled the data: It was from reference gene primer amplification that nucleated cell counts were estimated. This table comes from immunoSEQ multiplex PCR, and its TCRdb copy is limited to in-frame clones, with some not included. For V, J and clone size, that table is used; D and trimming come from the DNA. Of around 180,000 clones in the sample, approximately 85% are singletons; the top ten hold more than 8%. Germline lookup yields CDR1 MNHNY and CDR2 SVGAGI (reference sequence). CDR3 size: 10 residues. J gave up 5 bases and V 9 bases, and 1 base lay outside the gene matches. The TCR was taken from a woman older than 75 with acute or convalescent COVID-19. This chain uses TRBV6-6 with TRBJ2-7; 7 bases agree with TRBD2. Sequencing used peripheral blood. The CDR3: CASGRDEQYF. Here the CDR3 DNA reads TGTGCCAGTGGGAGGGACGAGCAGTACTTC.